Presented here are 27 T cell receptor beta chains from one specimen sequenced in a study of cytomegalovirus exposure and HLA in healthy donors. Primers: 60 Vbeta forward and 13 Jbeta reverse. Only in-frame clones appear in the TCRdb table, and some are missing; sequencing was by immunoSEQ multiplex PCR. The repertoire has tens of thousands of clones, over 60% of them found once; the top ten carry around 4.8%. The sequencing input was PBMCs. The receptors originated from a middle-aged man in good health and CMV-seronegative.

This chain links TRBV28 with TRBJ1-2, with 8 bases identical to TRBD1. With 5 bases clipped from V and 9 bases from J, the junction kept 14 bases outside the gene matches. This CDR3 comprises 15 residues. Germline V gives CDR1 MDHEN, CDR2 SYDVKM. The CDR3 DNA sequence: TGTGCCAGCAGTCCCCTTCAGGAGAACAGGGGGAGCTACACCTTC. Translating gives CASSPLQENRGSYTF.

This rearrangement joins TRBV6-5 to TRBJ2-7, with 7 bases lining up with TRBD1. The germline gives CDR1 MNHEY, CDR2 SVGAGI. This CDR3 is built from 14 residues. The J segment lost 2 bases and the V segment lost 5 bases, leaving 6 bases of the junction unmatched. Here the CDR3 reads CASSADRVAYEQYF. The CDR3, as DNA: TGTGCCAGCAGTGCCGACAGGGTAGCCTACGAGCAGTACTTC.

This chain connects TRBV6-5 to TRBJ1-2; possibly TRBD1 for D (6 bases). This CDR3 spans 13 amino acids. Germline CDR1 and CDR2: MNHEY and SVGAGI. The V end was cut by 2 bases, the J end by 8 bases, with 12 bases between. The DNA of the CDR3 is TGTGCCAGCAGTTACATGGGGGCGCGGGGCTACACCTTC. Translated: CASSYMGARGYTF.

V gene TRBV27 combines with J gene TRBJ2-2, with 8 nucleotides matching TRBD1. The germline V gene has CDR1 MNHEY and CDR2 SMNVEV (reference sequence). The CDR3 spans 16 residues. V lost 2 bases, J lost 2 bases, and 4 bases stayed unmatched. The CDR3 is CASSLMAGGNTGELFF. The CDR3 nucleotides are TGTGCCAGCAGTTTAATGGCAGGGGGCAACACCGGGGAGCTGTTTTTT.

This clone was counted once. The chain links TRBV4-1 to TRBJ2-1; 7 bases map to TRBD2. The junction had 7 bases not matched to a gene; V was cut back by 4 bases and J by 4 bases. Germline CDR1 MGHRA, CDR2 YSYEKL. CDR3 length: 15 amino acids. The CDR3 here is CASSRGAGLYNEQFF. DNA of the CDR3: TGCGCCAGCAGCCGAGGAGCGGGGCTATACAATGAGCAGTTCTTC.

V gene TRBV4-1 combines with J gene TRBJ1-1; no clear D gene. Trimming left V 6 bases short and J 2 bases short, with 16 bases between. Germline CDR1 and CDR2: MGHRA and YSYEKL. The CDR3 totals 15 residues. CDR3 coding DNA: TGCGCCAGCAGGCTCTCAGATCCAGGTAACACTGAAGCTTTCTTT. It yields the protein CASRLSDPGNTEAFF.

V is TRBV5-6 and J is TRBJ2-1, with TRBD2 matching 8 bases. V dropped 4 bases and J dropped 3; count of bases not matched to a gene: 9. Germline V gene data show CDR1 as SGHDT and CDR2 as YYEEEE. The CDR3 sequence is 16 residues long. The CDR3 spells CASSLLTSGFYNEQFF. The CDR3 bases are TGTGCCAGCAGCCTACTAACTAGCGGCTTCTACAATGAGCAGTTCTTC.

V usage is TRBV7-9 and J usage is TRBJ2-5, with TRBD2 identical over 7 bases. The length of the CDR3 is 15 residues. The germline V gene has CDR1 SEHNR and CDR2 FQNEAQ (reference sequence). V lost 3 bases and J lost 3; bases outside the gene matches: 7. The CDR3 here is CASSFRGRAEETQYF. The CDR3 coding sequence is TGTGCCAGCAGCTTTCGGGGGAGGGCCGAAGAGACCCAGTACTTC.

Only a few counts were recorded for this clone. The genes are TRBV20-1 and TRBJ1-1; the D is unclear. Germline V CDR1 and CDR2: DFQATT, SNEGSKA (reference sequence). The CDR3 sequence is 11 residues long. The V and J ends lost 7 bases and 2 bases respectively, with 8 bases between them. The CDR3 DNA reads as TGCAGTGGTCTACTTAACACTGAAGCTTTCTTT. Its protein is CSGLLNTEAFF.

The V call is TRBV4-2, the J call TRBJ2-1; D call uncertain. Trimming removed 4 bases from V and 8 bases from J, with 15 bases in between. This CDR3 region has 14 residues. CDR1 is LGHNA and CDR2 is YNFKEQ in the germline V gene. CDR3 DNA: TGTGCCAGCAGCCCTTATACGAGTACCCATGAGCAGTTCTTC. Translated, it gives CASSPYTSTHEQFF.

The chain is built from TRBV5-6 and TRBJ1-4, with 7 positions matching TRBD1. The CDR3 has 16 residues. Per germline, CDR1 SGHDT and CDR2 YYEEEE. The V and J ends lost 1 base and 0 bases, in that order; junction bases with no gene match: 3. The CDR3 DNA reads as TGTGCCAGCAGCTTGACCGACAGGGCAACTAATGAAAAACTGTTTTTT. It translates to CASSLTDRATNEKLFF.

This chain joins TRBV5-4 and TRBJ2-1; the D is unclear. The CDR3 is 12 residues long. V lost 5 bases to trimming and J lost 8 bases, with 11 bases between them. Per the germline V gene, CDR1 is SGHNT and CDR2 is YYREEE (reference sequence). The CDR3 region is CASSPNMDEQFF. The DNA of the CDR3 is TGTGCCAGCAGTCCGAACATGGATGAGCAGTTCTTC.

V is TRBV2 and J is TRBJ2-1; 8 bases line up with TRBD2. V lost 10 bases and J lost 6; bases outside the gene matches: 11. The germline CDR1 and CDR2 sequences are SNHLY and FYNNEI. This CDR3 contains 14 residues. CDR3 sequence (DNA): TGTGCCATCCGGCGTATAGCGGGAAGCAATGAGCAGTTCTTC. Translation gives CAIRRIAGSNEQFF.

This rearrangement joins TRBV6-5 to TRBJ1-6, with TRBD1 identical over 7 bases. V gave up 5 bases and J gave up 6 bases; unmatched junction bases: 4. Germline V lookup: CDR1 MNHEY, CDR2 SVGAGI. This CDR3 comprises 14 residues. CDR3 DNA sequence: TGTGCCAGCAGTCGACAGGGATTTAATTCACCCCTCCACTTT. This sequence encodes CASSRQGFNSPLHF.

The chain is built from TRBV19 and TRBJ1-1, with a possible D match to TRBD1 (6 bases). The germline V gene has CDR1 LNHDA and CDR2 SQIVND (reference sequence). There are 14 residues in the CDR3. V gave up 5 bases and J gave up 1 base, with 11 bases separating them. The CDR3 DNA reads as TGTGCCAGTAGTCCGCTGGGGGCGAACACTGAAGCTTTCTTT. This gives the protein CASSPLGANTEAFF.

The chain joins TRBV11-2 to TRBJ2-1; a possible D gene is TRBD2 (5 bases). CDR3 length: 16 amino acids. The germline CDR1 and CDR2 sequences are SGHAT and FQNNGV. Trimming removed 4 bases from V and 0 bases from J, with 13 bases in between. The CDR3 DNA is TGTGCCAGCAGCTCGATCAGCGGTCGCTCCTACAATGAGCAGTTCTTC. It encodes CASSSISGRSYNEQFF.

The gene calls are TRBV7-9 and TRBJ1-1, with D maybe TRBD1 (6 bases). In germline, CDR1 is SEHNR, CDR2 FQNEAQ (reference sequence). V was shortened by 6 bases and J by 2 bases, with 13 bases between the two germline ends. The CDR3 runs 14 residues. CDR3: CASRPRQDNTEAFF. The CDR3 region has the DNA TGTGCCAGCAGACCCCGACAGGATAACACTGAAGCTTTCTTT.

V and J are TRBV7-3 and TRBJ2-1; 10 bases are shared with TRBD2. Germline CDR1 SGHTA, CDR2 FQGTGA. V was clipped by 2 bases and J by 10 bases; unmatched bases: 11. This CDR3 comprises 16 residues. The CDR3 is CASSLGSGTSVFEQFF. The DNA for the CDR3 is TGTGCCAGCAGCTTAGGATCGGGGACTAGCGTTTTCGAGCAGTTCTTC.

This chain links TRBV19 with TRBJ2-6, with D possibly matching TRBD2 (5 bases). V dropped 7 bases and J dropped 3 bases, with 13 bases sitting between them. Germline V gives CDR1 LNHDA, CDR2 SQIVND (reference sequence). CDR3 length: 15 amino acids. This chain's CDR3 is CASTQTRGGANVLTF. DNA of the CDR3: TGTGCCAGTACCCAAACTAGAGGTGGGGCCAACGTCCTGACTTTC.

This clone has just a few counts. The chain recombines TRBV4-2 with TRBJ1-1; TRBD1 matches at 10 bases. The CDR3 is 16 amino acids. J gave up 5 bases and V 2 bases, and 8 bases lay outside the gene matches. The germline CDR1 and CDR2 sequences are LGHNA and YNFKEQ. The CDR3: CASSQLLTGGATEAFF. The DNA of the CDR3 is TGTGCCAGCAGCCAATTACTGACAGGGGGCGCTACTGAAGCTTTCTTT.

This sequence joins TRBV20-1 and TRBJ1-2; D not resolved. In germline, CDR1 is DFQATT, CDR2 SNEGSKA (reference sequence). The CDR3 consists of 9 residues. As DNA, the CDR3 is TGCAGCCTATATGGTGGCTACACCTTC. Protein product: CSLYGGYTF.

The rearrangement uses TRBV6-5 and TRBJ2-7; 7 bases are shared with TRBD1. This CDR3 contains 15 residues. The V and J ends lost 2 bases and 3 bases, in that order; junction bases with no gene match: 7. Per germline, CDR1 MNHEY and CDR2 SVGAGI. CDR3 amino acids: CASSYGTAAYYEQYF. As DNA, the CDR3 is TGTGCCAGCAGTTACGGGACAGCAGCTTACTACGAGCAGTACTTC.

The V gene is TRBV5-4, the J gene TRBJ2-5, with D perhaps matching TRBD1 (5 bases). CDR1 and CDR2 from the germline V gene are SGHNT and YYREEE (reference sequence). V dropped 1 base and J dropped 4 bases, with 8 bases sitting between them. CDR3 size: 13 residues. The CDR3 spells CASSLLQGETQYF. CDR3 DNA: TGTGCCAGCAGCTTGTTGCAGGGAGAGACCCAGTACTTC.

The V call is TRBV2, the J call TRBJ1-2; TRBD1 agrees at 10 bases. Unmatched junction bases numbered 6, after V lost 6 bases and J lost 2 bases. Germline V gives CDR1 SNHLY, CDR2 FYNNEI. The CDR3 is made up of 15 amino acids. The CDR3 sequence: CASRAGTGENYGYTF. CDR3 DNA sequence: TGTGCCAGCAGAGCCGGGACAGGGGAAAACTATGGCTACACCTTC.

This rearrangement joins TRBV19 to TRBJ1-5, with 8 bases fitting TRBD1. This CDR3 contains 15 residues. V trimming: 4 bases; J trimming: 2 bases; junction bases outside the gene matches: 4. In germline, CDR1 is LNHDA, CDR2 SQIVND (reference sequence). The CDR3, as DNA: TGTGCCAGTAGTACGCTGACAGGGGGCAATCAGCCCCAGCATTTT. Its protein product is CASSTLTGGNQPQHF.

The rearrangement links TRBV29-1 to TRBJ2-1, with 11 bases identical to TRBD2. Germline CDR1 and CDR2: SQVTM and ANQGSEA. J gave up 5 bases and V 5 bases, and 11 bases lay outside the gene matches. The CDR3 length is 16 residues. The CDR3 region has the DNA TGCAGCGTTCCACCTCAACTAGCGGGAGTCGACAATGAGCAGTTCTTC. This translates into CSVPPQLAGVDNEQFF.

This sequence joins TRBV5-1 and TRBJ1-2; the match to TRBD1 covers 7 bases. The V gene's germline CDR1 is SGHRS and CDR2 YFSETQ. The trim removed 4 bases at V and 4 bases at J, leaving 4 bases unmatched. The CDR3 runs 13 residues. The CDR3 is CASSEGQIYGYTF. Here the CDR3 DNA reads TGCGCCAGCAGCGAGGGACAGATCTATGGCTACACCTTC.